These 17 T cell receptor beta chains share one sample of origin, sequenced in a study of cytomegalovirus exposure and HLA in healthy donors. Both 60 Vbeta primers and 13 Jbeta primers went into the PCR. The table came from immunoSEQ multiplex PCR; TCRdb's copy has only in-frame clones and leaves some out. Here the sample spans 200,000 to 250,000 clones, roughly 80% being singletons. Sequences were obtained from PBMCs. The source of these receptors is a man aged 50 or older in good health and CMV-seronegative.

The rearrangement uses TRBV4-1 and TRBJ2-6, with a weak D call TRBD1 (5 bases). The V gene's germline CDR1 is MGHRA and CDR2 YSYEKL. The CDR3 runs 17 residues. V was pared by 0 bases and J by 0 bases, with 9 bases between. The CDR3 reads CASSQDFQGSGANVLTF. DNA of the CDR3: TGCGCCAGCAGCCAAGATTTTCAGGGCTCTGGGGCCAACGTCCTGACTTTC.

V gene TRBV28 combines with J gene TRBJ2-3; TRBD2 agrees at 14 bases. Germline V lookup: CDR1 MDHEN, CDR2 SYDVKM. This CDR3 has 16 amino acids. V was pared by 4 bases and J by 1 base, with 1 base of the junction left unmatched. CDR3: CASSSGLAGGTDTQYF. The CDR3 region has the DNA TGTGCCAGCAGTTCGGGACTAGCGGGAGGCACAGATACGCAGTATTTT.

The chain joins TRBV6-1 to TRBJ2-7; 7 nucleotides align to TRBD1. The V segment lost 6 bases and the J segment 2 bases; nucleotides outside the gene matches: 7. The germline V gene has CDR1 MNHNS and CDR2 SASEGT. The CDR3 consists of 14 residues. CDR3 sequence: CASRDRDGAYEQYF. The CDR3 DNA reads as TGTGCCAGCAGAGACAGGGATGGGGCCTACGAGCAGTACTTC.

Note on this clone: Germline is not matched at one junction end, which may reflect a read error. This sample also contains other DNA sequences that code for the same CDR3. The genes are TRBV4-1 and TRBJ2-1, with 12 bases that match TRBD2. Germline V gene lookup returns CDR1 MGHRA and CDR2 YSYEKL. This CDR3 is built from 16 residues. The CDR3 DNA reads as TGCGCCAGTAGCCAAGGGAGGGCTAGCGGGAGGGGTGAGCAGTTCTTC. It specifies CASSQGRASGRGEQFF.

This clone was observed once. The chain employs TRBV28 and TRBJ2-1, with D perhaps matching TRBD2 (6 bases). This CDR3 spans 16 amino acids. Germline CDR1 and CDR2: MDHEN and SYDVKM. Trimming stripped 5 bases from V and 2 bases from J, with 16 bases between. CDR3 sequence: CASSERSGQPYNEQFF. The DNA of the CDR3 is TGTGCCAGCAGTGAACGCAGCGGGCAACCCTACAATGAGCAGTTCTTC.

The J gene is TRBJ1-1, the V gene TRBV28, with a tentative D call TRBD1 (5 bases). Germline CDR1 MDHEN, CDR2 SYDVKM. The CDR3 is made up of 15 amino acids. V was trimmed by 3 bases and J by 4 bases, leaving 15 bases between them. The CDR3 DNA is TGTGCCAGCAGTTTCCCCAAGGGGTTGACCACTGAAGCTTTCTTT. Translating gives CASSFPKGLTTEAFF.

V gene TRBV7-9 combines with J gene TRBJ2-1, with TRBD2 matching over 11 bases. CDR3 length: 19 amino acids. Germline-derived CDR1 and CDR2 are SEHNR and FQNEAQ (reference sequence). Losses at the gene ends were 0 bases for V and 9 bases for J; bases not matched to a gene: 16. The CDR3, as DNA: TGTGCCAGCAGCTTAGCGCGCACTTCACTAGCGGGGGCCGGAATTGAGCAGTTCTTC. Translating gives CASSLARTSLAGAGIEQFF.

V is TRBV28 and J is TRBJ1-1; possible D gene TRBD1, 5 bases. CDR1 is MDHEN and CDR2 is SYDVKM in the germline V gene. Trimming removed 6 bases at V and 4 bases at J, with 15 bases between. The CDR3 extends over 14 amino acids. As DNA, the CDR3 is TGTGCCAGCAGGGGCGGGACTTGGGGCACTGAAGCTTTCTTT. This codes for CASRGGTWGTEAFF.

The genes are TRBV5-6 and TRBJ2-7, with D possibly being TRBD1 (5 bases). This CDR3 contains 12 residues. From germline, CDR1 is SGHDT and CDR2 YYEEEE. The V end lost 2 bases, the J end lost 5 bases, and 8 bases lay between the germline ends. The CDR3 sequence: CASSLQDDEQYF. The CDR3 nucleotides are TGTGCCAGCAGCTTACAGGATGACGAGCAGTACTTC.

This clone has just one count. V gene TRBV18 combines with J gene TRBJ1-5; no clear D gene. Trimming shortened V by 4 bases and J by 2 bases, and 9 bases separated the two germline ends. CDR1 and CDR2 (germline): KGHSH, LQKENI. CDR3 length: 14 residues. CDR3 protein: CASSLSDGNQPQHF. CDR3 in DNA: TGTGCCAGCTCACTCTCAGATGGCAATCAGCCCCAGCATTTT.

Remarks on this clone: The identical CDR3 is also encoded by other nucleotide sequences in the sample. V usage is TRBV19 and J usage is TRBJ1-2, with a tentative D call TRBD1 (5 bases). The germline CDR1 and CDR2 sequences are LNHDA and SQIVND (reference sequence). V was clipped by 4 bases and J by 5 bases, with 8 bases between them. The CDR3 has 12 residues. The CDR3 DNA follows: TGTGCCAGTAGTACAGGGTGGTATGGCTACACCTTC. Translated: CASSTGWYGYTF.

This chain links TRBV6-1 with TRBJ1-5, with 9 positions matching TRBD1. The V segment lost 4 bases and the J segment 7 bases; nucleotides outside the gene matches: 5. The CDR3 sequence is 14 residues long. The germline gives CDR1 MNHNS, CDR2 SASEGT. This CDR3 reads CASSGQGVEQPQHF. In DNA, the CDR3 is TGTGCCAGCAGTGGACAGGGGGTAGAACAGCCCCAGCATTTT.

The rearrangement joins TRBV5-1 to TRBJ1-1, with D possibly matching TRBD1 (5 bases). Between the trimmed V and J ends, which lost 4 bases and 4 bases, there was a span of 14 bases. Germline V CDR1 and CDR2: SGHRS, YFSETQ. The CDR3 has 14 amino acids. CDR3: CASSQQGEATEAFF. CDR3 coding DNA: TGCGCCAGCAGCCAGCAGGGTGAGGCCACTGAAGCTTTCTTT.

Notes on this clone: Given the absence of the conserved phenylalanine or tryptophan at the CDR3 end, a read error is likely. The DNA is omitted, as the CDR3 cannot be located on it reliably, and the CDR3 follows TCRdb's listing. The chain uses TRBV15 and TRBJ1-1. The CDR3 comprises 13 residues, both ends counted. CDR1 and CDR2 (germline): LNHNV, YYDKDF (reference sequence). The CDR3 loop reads CATSRKTTNGQLI.

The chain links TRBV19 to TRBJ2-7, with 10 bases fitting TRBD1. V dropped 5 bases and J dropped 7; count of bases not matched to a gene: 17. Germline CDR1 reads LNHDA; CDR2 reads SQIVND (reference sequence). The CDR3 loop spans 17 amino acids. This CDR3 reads CASSPGTGALYLGEQYF. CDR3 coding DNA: TGTGCCAGTAGTCCCGGGACAGGGGCCCTTTACCTGGGGGAGCAGTACTTC.

The CDR3 DNA follows: TGTGCCAGCAGAACCTTAGCGGGAGTTACTTACGAGCAGTACTTC. This codes for CASRTLAGVTYEQYF. This chain uses TRBV27 with TRBJ2-7; 9 bases map to TRBD2. Unmatched junction bases numbered 10, after V lost 6 bases and J lost 4 bases. CDR3 length: 15 amino acids. Looked up from germline, CDR1 is MNHEY and CDR2 is SMNVEV (reference sequence).

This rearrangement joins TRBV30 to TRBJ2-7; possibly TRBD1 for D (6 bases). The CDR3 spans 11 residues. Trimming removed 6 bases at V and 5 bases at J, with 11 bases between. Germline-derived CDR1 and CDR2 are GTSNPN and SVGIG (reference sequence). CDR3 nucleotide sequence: TGTGCCTGTACAGGGTATGACGAGCAGTACTTC. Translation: CACTGYDEQYF.